This record looks at one T cell receptor (beta chain) sequence and its context. Original processing methods: Amplified reference gene primers provided the basis for estimating nucleated cell counts. The assay was immunoSEQ multiplex PCR, and TCRdb's table has in-frame clones only and misses some. V and J calls and clone size are those listed in that table; D and trimming were worked out from the DNA. This sample has about 95,000 clones, with roughly 80% found just once. This CDR3 spans 13 amino acids. Trimming shortened V by 0 bases and J by 3 bases, and 3 bases separated the two germline ends. The germline gives CDR1 MNHNY, CDR2 SVGAGI (reference sequence). This sample stems from a study of blood T cell repertoires in COVID-19. Across the study: Specimens from acute and convalescent COVID-19 originated in the United States, Italy and Spain. The analysed material was cDNA or gDNA that came from T cells, B-cell-depleted T cells, or PBMCs.

This TCR came from a man aged 80 or over with active or convalescent COVID-19. The gene calls are TRBV6-6 and TRBJ1-5, with D unclear. The source material was peripheral blood. The CDR3 DNA sequence: TGTGCCAGCAGTTACTCCTCCAATCAGCCCCAGCATTTT. It codes for CASSYSSNQPQHF.